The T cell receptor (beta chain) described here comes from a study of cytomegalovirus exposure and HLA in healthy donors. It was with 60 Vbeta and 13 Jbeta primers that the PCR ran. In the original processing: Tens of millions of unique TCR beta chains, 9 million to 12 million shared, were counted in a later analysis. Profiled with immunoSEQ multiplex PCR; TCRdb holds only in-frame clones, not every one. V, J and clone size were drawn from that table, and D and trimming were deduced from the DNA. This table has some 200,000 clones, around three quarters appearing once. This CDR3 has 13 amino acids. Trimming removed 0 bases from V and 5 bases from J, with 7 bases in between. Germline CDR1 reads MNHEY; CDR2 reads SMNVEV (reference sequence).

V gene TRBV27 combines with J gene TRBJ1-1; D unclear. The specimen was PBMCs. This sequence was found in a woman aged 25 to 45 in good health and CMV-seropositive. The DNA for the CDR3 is TGTGCCAGCAGTTTATCCAGGAAGACTGAAGCTTTCTTT. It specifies CASSLSRKTEAFF.